In its sample, the clone carrying this TCR beta chain was seen a few times. Its antigen is still unknown. The source of the sample is a study of regulatory T cells in long-lasting Graves disease. The authors built TCR beta libraries using iRepertoire HTBI primers and Arm-PCR of CDR3 regions. TCRdb called the multiplex PCR reads again in MiXCR, with one record for every CDR3 protein. This sample has around 450,000 distinct CDR3 sequences, with about 22% found just once. Trimming pared 5 bases from V and 1 base from J, leaving 20 bases between. The CDR3 runs 17 residues. The germline CDR1 and CDR2 sequences are LNHDA and SQIVND (reference sequence). Findings and limits, study-wide: Favored usage of TRBV28, TRBJ1-2 and TRBJ2-5 was recorded in persistent disease.

Noted time point: persistent/refractory GD, antithyroid drugs over 5 years with positive TRAb. PBMC-extracted RNA yielded the TCR library. Patients came through an endocrinology department, and that department was in Xi'an, China. Nine milliliters of peripheral blood went into EDTA tubes. Specimen: peripheral blood mononuclear cells (PBMCs), collected when the disease was refractory, from a patient treated with antithyroid drugs. The V and J genes are TRBV19 and TRBJ1-2, with D perhaps TRBD1 (5 bases). The TCR sequence derives from a female donor with Graves disease. CDR3 sequence: CASSEQDLYVRNYGYTF. CDR3 nucleotide sequence: TGTGCCAGTAGTGAACAGGACCTATACGTCCGTAACTATGGCTACACCTTC.